This T cell receptor beta chain was identified during a study of blood T cell repertoires in COVID-19. J was trimmed by 9 bases and V by 4 bases; bases with no gene match: 6. CDR3 length: 14 residues. Germline V gives CDR1 SGHRS, CDR2 YFSETQ. This clone has a single count. Source study methods: Estimated nucleated cell counts came from reference gene primer amplification. Measured with immunoSEQ multiplex PCR; TCRdb has only the in-frame clones, and not every one. V and J calls and clone size are as listed in that table; D and trimming were resolved from the DNA. The sample holds 250,000 to 300,000 clones, 88% seen once.

Material: PBMCs or T cells enriched from blood (not recorded which). The clonotype comes from a woman aged 60-75 years in a cohort exposed to, infected with or recovered from COVID-19 (not recorded which). The chain carries TRBV5-1 and TRBJ1-5, with 11 positions matching TRBD1. This CDR3 is CASSLGTGGMPQHF. The CDR3 coding sequence is TGCGCCAGCAGCCTGGGGACAGGGGGGATGCCCCAGCATTTT.